This note documents a single T cell receptor beta chain sequence. Its antigen specificity is not known. Base qualities are missing; no much larger clone stands one base away. Collaborating institutions collected whole blood in K2EDTA tubes following their own protocols. For TCRbeta analysis, collaborators shipped samples in one of three forms: frozen whole blood, isolated PBMCs, or DNA extracted from either of those sample types. These data originate in a study of blood T cell repertoires in COVID-19 (dated by TCRdb to the early 2020s). About the study as a whole: Samples from collaborators originated in the United States, Italy and Spain and spanned both the acute and convalescent phases of COVID-19. Where available, HLA class I and class II types were obtained from metadata supplied by the sample provider rather than from assay-based typing. The sample metadata nearly always contained a de-identified subject ID, COVID-19 status, age in years and sex. Deeply sampled blood TCRbeta repertoires from subjects exposed to, actively infected with, or recovered from COVID-19 were included in the dataset. The prospective study material was composed of cDNA or gDNA derived from T cells, B-cell-depleted T cells, or PBMCs. Samples came from the ongoing ImmuneRACE study (first 160 participants) plus 1,254 subjects from 6 global collaborators. The repertoires were made available in a free public database intended to serve as a resource for research on the immune response to SARS-CoV-2. The full study reports these points: How much clinical and demographic metadata was included differed by source and by participant, and the metadata was provided uncurated.

TCRbeta CDR3 regions were amplified from genomic DNA by means of the immunoSEQ Assay, a bias-controlled multiplex PCR. Per the source publication's procedure: The number of nucleated cells in each sample was estimated from the amplification of reference gene primers within the assay. To quantify the absolute abundance of each unique TCRbeta CDR3 rearrangement, sequence reads were collapsed and filtered. For each sample, productive Simpson clonality was calculated as the square root of Simpson's diversity index across productive rearrangements. Drawn from immuneACCESS, this table holds only the in-frame rearrangements with V and J called that TCRdb kept. Clones are partly lost; checked studies trace under half to an unresolved V gene and leave the rest unexplained. From that table come the V and J calls and clone size; the DNA was used to work out D and trimming. This sample comprises some 180,000 clones, 75% to 90% of them detected only once. Approximately 6.9% of the sample rests with the top ten.

This sequence originates from a man aged 60 to 69 with acute or convalescent COVID-19. The specimen sequenced was peripheral blood.

The encoded CDR3 is CASSPINGQTREAFF. The DNA sequence follows: TGTGCCAGCTCACCAATAAACGGACAGACCCGTGAAGCTTTCTTT. This receptor chain uses TRBV18 and TRBJ1-1; 6 matching bases give a weak D call of TRBD1. CDR1 and CDR2, per the germline V gene, are KGHSH and LQKENI. From the cysteine through the phenylalanine, the CDR3 covers 15 amino acids. The kept DNA is CDR3 alone, 45 bases in frame from the first base. V is shortened by 2 bases, J by 7 bases, and the region joining them spans 17 bases.